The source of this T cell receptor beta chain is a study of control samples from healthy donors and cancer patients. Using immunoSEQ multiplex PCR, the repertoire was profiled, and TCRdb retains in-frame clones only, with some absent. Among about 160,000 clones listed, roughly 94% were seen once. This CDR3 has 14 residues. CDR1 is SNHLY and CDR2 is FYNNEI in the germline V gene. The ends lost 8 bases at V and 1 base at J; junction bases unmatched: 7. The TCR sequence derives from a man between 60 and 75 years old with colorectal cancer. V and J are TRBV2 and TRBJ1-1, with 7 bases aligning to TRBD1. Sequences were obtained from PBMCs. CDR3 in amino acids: CASGPRQGNTEAFF. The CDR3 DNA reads TGTGCCAGCGGGCCCCGACAGGGGAACACTGAAGCTTTCTTT.